The 9 T cell receptor beta chains presented below share a single source sample, sequenced in a study of cytomegalovirus exposure and HLA in healthy donors. Amplification used 60 Vbeta primers and 13 Jbeta primers. Generated by immunoSEQ multiplex PCR, the TCRdb table keeps only in-frame clones and is missing some. Of approximately 150,000 clones listed, approximately 80% are singletons. Sample: PBMCs. The receptors were gathered from a woman aged 18-29 years in good health and CMV-seropositive.

J is TRBJ2-1 and V is TRBV28; tentative D call: TRBD2 (6 bases). V was cut by 1 base and J by 7 bases, with 14 bases left in between. The germline V gene encodes CDR1 MDHEN and CDR2 SYDVKM. This CDR3 is 15 amino acids long. The CDR3, as DNA: TGTGCCAGCAGTTTATCCCCGGGACTCGGAAATGAGCAGTTCTTC. Its protein is CASSLSPGLGNEQFF.

The CDR3 protein is CASSWTGGYGYTF. DNA of the CDR3: TGTGCCAGCAGCTGGACAGGGGGCTATGGCTACACCTTC. V is TRBV5-4 and J is TRBJ1-2; TRBD1 matches 10 bases. Trimming at V came to 3 bases and at J to 4 bases, leaving 0 bases not matched to a gene. This CDR3 region has 13 residues. Germline V gene sequence: CDR1 SGHNT, CDR2 YYREEE (reference sequence).

The gene calls are TRBV7-5 and TRBJ2-7; the table's TRBD2 call for D was not verified on the DNA. TRBV7-5 counts as a pseudogene. The CDR3 has 12 amino acids. The CDR3: CVRIVSYYEQYF. CDR3 sequence (DNA): TGTGTCAGAATCGTATCCTACTACGAGCAGTACTTC.

The J gene is TRBJ2-7, the V gene TRBV13, with D tentatively TRBD1 (5 bases). This CDR3 spans 13 amino acids. Trimming stripped 3 bases from V and 2 bases from J, with 8 bases between. Per the germline V gene, CDR1 is PRHDT and CDR2 is FYEKMQ (reference sequence). In DNA form, the CDR3 reads TGTGCCAGCAGCTTTCAGGGTACCTACGAGCAGTACTTC. This encodes CASSFQGTYEQYF.

This chain links TRBV7-2 with TRBJ1-1; maybe TRBD1 (6 bases). Germline loops: CDR1 SGHTA, CDR2 FQGNSA. This CDR3 is 17 amino acids long. V dropped 1 base and J dropped 4 bases, with 19 bases sitting between them. This CDR3 is CASSLEVLRGRSTEAFF. CDR3 coding DNA: TGTGCCAGCAGCTTAGAAGTGTTGCGGGGGCGCAGCACTGAAGCTTTCTTT. Combining the CDR3 with reference TRBV7-2 and TRBJ1-1 gives the whole variable domain GAGVSQSPSNKVTEKGKDVELRCDPISGHTALYWYRQSLGQGLEFLIYFQGNSAPDKSGLPSDRFSAERTGGSVSTLTIQRTQQEDSAVYLCASSLEVLRGRSTEAFFGQGTRLTVV.

This rearrangement joins TRBV7-6 to TRBJ1-4; 9 nucleotides agree with TRBD1. Looked up from germline, CDR1 is SGHVS and CDR2 is FNYEAQ. The CDR3 is 15 amino acids. V lost 6 bases to trimming and J lost 17 bases; unmatched junction nucleotides: 19. DNA for the CDR3: TGTGCCAGCAGTAAAGGACAGGGGCGGAGGGTTGACCTTTTTTTT. Its translation: CASSKGQGRRVDLFF.

In this sample, this clone turned up a few times. This chain connects TRBV7-2 to TRBJ2-7; a weak D match, TRBD1 (6 bases). The CDR3 covers 12 residues. Trimming left V 1 base short and J 10 bases short, with 11 bases between. In germline, CDR1 is SGHTA, CDR2 FQGNSA. DNA of the CDR3: TGTGCCAGCAGCTTAGTTCTTGGGGGCCAGTACTTC. Residues: CASSLVLGGQYF.

The V and J genes are TRBV19 and TRBJ1-6; D gene uncertain. The CDR3 totals 12 residues. Germline V gene lookup returns CDR1 LNHDA and CDR2 SQIVND (reference sequence). Trimming cost V 4 bases and J 6 bases, with 4 bases left between them. CDR3 DNA: TGTGCCAGTAGTACTGTTAATTCACCCCTCCACTTT. This encodes CASSTVNSPLHF.

The CDR3 is CAISGGGTGYNEQFF. The CDR3 coding sequence is TGTGCCATCAGTGGGGGCGGGACAGGGTACAATGAGCAGTTCTTC. The chain combines TRBV10-3 with TRBJ2-1; 9 positions agree with TRBD1. Unmatched junction bases numbered 5, after V lost 4 bases and J lost 4 bases. CDR3 length equals 15 residues. Germline lookup yields CDR1 ENHRY and CDR2 SYGVKD.